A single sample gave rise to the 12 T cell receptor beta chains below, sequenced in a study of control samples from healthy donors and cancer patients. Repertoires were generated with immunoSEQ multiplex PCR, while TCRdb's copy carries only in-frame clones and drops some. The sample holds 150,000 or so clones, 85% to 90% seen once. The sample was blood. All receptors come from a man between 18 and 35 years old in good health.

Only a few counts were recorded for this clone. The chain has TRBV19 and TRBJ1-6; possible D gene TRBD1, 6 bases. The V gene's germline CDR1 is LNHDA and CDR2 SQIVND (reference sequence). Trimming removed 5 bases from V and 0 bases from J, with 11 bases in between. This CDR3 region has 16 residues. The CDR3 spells CASSGYRDSYNSPLHF. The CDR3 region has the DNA TGTGCCAGTAGTGGCTACAGGGACTCCTATAATTCACCCCTCCACTTT. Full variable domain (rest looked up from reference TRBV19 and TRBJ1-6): DGGITQSPKYLFRKEGQNVTLSCEQNLNHDAMYWYRQDPGQGLRLIYYSQIVNDFQKGDIAEGYSVSREKKESFPLTVTSAQKNPTAFYLCASSGYRDSYNSPLHFGNGTRLTVT.

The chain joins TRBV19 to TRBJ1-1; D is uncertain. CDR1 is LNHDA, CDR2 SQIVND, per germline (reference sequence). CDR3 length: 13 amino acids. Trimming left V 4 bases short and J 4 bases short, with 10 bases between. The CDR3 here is CASSTYRGTEAFF. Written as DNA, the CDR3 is TGTGCCAGTAGTACATATCGCGGCACTGAAGCTTTCTTT. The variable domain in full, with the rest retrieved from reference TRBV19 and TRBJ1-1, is DGGITQSPKYLFRKEGQNVTLSCEQNLNHDAMYWYRQDPGQGLRLIYYSQIVNDFQKGDIAEGYSVSREKKESFPLTVTSAQKNPTAFYLCASSTYRGTEAFFGQGTRLTVV.

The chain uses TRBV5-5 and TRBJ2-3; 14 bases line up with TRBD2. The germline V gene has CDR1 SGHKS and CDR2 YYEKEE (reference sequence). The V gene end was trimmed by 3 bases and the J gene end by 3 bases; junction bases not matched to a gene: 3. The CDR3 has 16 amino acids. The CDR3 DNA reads TGTGCCAGCAGCTCAGGGACTAGCGGGGGAACAGATACGCAGTATTTT. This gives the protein CASSSGTSGGTDTQYF.

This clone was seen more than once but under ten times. CDR3 DNA: TGTGCTAGTGGCTCGGTCCCGACCCAGCCCCAGCATTTT. Its translation is CASGSVPTQPQHF. The V and J genes are TRBV12-5 and TRBJ1-5; unclear D gene. CDR3 length: 13 residues. Germline assignment: CDR1 LGHNT and CDR2 FRNRAP. The ends were cut back, 6 bases at V and 7 bases at J, with 13 bases in the middle.

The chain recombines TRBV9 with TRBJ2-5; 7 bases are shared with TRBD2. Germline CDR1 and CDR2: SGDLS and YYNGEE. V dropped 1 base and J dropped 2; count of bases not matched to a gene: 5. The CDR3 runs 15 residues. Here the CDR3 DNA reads TGTGCCAGCAGCGTAACGGGGGGTGAACAAGAGACCCAGTACTTC. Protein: CASSVTGGEQETQYF. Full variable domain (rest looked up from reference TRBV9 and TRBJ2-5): DSGVTQTPKHLITATGQRVTLRCSPRSGDLSVYWYQQSLDQGLQFLIQYYNGEERAKGNILERFSAQQFPDLHSELNLSSLELGDSALYFCASSVTGGEQETQYFGPGTRLLVL.

The chain's CDR3 is CASSPDTDTQYF. The CDR3 coding sequence is TGCGCCAGCAGCCCAGACACAGATACGCAGTATTTT. The chain couples TRBV5-1 to TRBJ2-3; D unresolved. Trimming took 4 bases from V and 2 from J, leaving 5 bases between them. Germline CDR1 SGHRS, CDR2 YFSETQ. CDR3 length: 12 residues.

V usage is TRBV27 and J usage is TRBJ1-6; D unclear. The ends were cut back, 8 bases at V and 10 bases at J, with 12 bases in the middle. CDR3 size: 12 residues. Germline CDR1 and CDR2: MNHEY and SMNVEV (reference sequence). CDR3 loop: CASGPLGSPLHF. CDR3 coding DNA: TGTGCCAGCGGTCCTCTTGGGTCACCCCTCCACTTT.

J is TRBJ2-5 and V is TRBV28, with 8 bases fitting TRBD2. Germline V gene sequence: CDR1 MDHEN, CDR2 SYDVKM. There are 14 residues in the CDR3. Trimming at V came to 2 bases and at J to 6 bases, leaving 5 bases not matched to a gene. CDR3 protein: CASSLAGGWQTQYF. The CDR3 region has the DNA TGTGCCAGCAGTTTAGCGGGGGGCTGGCAGACCCAGTACTTC. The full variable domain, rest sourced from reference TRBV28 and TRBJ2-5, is DVKVTQSSRYLVKRTGEKVFLECVQDMDHENMFWYRQDPGLGLRLIYFSYDVKMKEKGDIPEGYSVSREKKERFSLILESASTNQTSMYLCASSLAGGWQTQYFGPGTRLLVL.

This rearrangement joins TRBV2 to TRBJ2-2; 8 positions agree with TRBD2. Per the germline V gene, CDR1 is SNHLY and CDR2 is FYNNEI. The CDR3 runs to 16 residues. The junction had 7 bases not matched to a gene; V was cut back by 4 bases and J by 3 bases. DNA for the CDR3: TGTGCCAGCAGTGGAGAAGCGGGGGCCTACACCGGGGAGCTGTTTTTT. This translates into CASSGEAGAYTGELFF.

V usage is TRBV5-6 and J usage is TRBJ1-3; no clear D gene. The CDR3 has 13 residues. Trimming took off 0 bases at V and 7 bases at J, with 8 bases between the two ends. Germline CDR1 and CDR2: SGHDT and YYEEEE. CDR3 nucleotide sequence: TGTGCCAGCAGCTTGGGGCGAATGAACACCATATATTTT. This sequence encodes CASSLGRMNTIYF.

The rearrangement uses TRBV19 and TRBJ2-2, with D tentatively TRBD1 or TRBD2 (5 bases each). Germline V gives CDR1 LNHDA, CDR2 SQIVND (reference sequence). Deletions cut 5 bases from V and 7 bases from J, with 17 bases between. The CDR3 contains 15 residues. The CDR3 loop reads CASSYGTASLGELFF. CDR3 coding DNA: TGTGCCAGTAGTTACGGGACGGCAAGTCTCGGGGAGCTGTTTTTT.

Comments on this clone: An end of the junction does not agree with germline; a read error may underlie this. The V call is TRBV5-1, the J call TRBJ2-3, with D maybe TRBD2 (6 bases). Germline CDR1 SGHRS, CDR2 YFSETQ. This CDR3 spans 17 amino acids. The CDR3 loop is CANSHVDQGLPWDTQYF. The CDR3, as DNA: TGCGCCAACAGCCACGTTGACCAGGGACTTCCCTGGGATACGCAGTATTTT.